These 7 T cell receptor beta chains were sequenced from one sample in a study of blood T cell repertoires in COVID-19. Clones were read by immunoSEQ multiplex PCR, and TCRdb kept only the in-frame ones, dropping some. Of about 280,000 clones detected, about 88% appear once; the ten largest clones hold around 2%. What was sequenced was PBMCs or T cells enriched from blood (not recorded which). These receptor sequences come from a woman aged 60 to 75 in a cohort exposed to, infected with or recovered from COVID-19 (not recorded which).

Comment on this clone: This sample also contains other DNA sequences that code for the same CDR3. The chain links TRBV18 to TRBJ1-5; D is uncertain. This CDR3 region has 13 residues. V was clipped by 6 bases and J by 1 base, with 7 bases between them. The germline V gene encodes CDR1 KGHSH and CDR2 LQKENI. The CDR3 reads CASSPNSNQPQHF. The DNA of the CDR3 is TGTGCCAGCTCCCCTAACAGCAATCAGCCCCAGCATTTT.

This clone was recorded once. CDR3 in DNA: TGTGCCAGCAGCTTAGGGCCTGTTTTAGGACTAGCGGGAGCCCCCAATGAGCAGTTCTTC. Protein sequence: CASSLGPVLGLAGAPNEQFF. V and J are TRBV7-8 and TRBJ2-1, with TRBD2 identical over 13 bases. The germline V gene has CDR1 SGHVS and CDR2 FQNEAQ. CDR3 size: 20 residues. The J segment lost 6 bases and the V segment lost 1 base, leaving 15 bases of the junction unmatched.

This chain joins TRBV2 and TRBJ2-3; 8 positions agree with TRBD2. J gave up 4 bases and V 1 base, and 4 bases lay outside the gene matches. The germline V gene encodes CDR1 SNHLY and CDR2 FYNNEI. The length of the CDR3 is 15 residues. This CDR3 is CASSEGAGAADTQYF. The CDR3 DNA reads as TGTGCCAGCAGTGAAGGAGCGGGAGCCGCAGATACGCAGTATTTT.

This clone was seen once. The chain recombines TRBV4-1 with TRBJ2-5, with 8 bases aligning to TRBD2. The CDR3 covers 17 residues. V lost 1 base to trimming and J lost 7 bases; unmatched junction nucleotides: 14. Germline CDR1 is MGHRA and CDR2 is YSYEKL. This CDR3 is CASSQAPTAGVGVTQYF. The CDR3 nucleotides read TGCGCCAGCAGCCAAGCTCCGACAGCGGGAGTTGGAGTGACCCAGTACTTC.

The chain carries TRBV9 and TRBJ2-1; D may be TRBD2 (7 bases). CDR1 and CDR2 from the germline V gene are SGDLS and YYNGEE. With 5 bases removed from V and 10 bases from J, the gap between germline ends came to 25 bases. The CDR3 covers 16 residues. The CDR3 is CASSQVGGLVAPEQFF. CDR3 nucleotide sequence: TGTGCCAGCAGTCAAGTGGGGGGGCTGGTCGCTCCCGAGCAGTTCTTC.

The chain uses TRBV6-5 and TRBJ1-1; tentative D call: TRBD1 (6 bases). With 2 bases removed from V and 2 bases from J, the gap between germline ends came to 9 bases. Per germline, CDR1 MNHEY and CDR2 SVGAGI. The CDR3 extends over 14 amino acids. The CDR3: CASSYAGVNTEAFF. DNA for the CDR3: TGTGCCAGCAGTTACGCAGGGGTAAACACTGAAGCTTTCTTT.

The rearrangement uses TRBV5-1 and TRBJ1-5, with TRBD1 as a possible D gene (5 bases). The V end lost 0 bases, the J end lost 5 bases, and 12 bases lay between the germline ends. The CDR3 spans 15 residues. Germline-derived CDR1 and CDR2 are SGHRS and YFSETQ. The CDR3 region is CASSLEGGEYQPQHF. In DNA, the CDR3 is TGCGCCAGCAGCTTGGAGGGAGGGGAGTATCAGCCCCAGCATTTT. The variable domain in full, completed from reference TRBV5-1 and TRBJ1-5, reads KAGVTQTPRYLIKTRGQQVTLSCSPISGHRSVSWYQQTPGQGLQFLFEYFSETQRNKGNFPGRFSGRQFSNSRSEMNVSTLELGDSALYLCASSLEGGEYQPQHFGDGTRLSIL.